This TCR beta chain was captured in a study of OX40 agonist ivuxolimab in advanced cancers. As for the study in general: The dose of intravenous ivuxolimab that patients received every 2 weeks ranged from 0.01 to 10 mg/kg.

Measured with immunoSEQ multiplex PCR; TCRdb has only the in-frame clones, and not every one. The table has tens of thousands of clones, around four fifths seen once. The ends lost 5 bases at V and 15 bases at J; junction bases unmatched: 6. In germline, CDR1 is SGHRS, CDR2 YFSETQ. The CDR3 runs to 12 residues. The receptor's source is an adult with an advanced solid tumor such as melanoma, head and neck, liver or kidney cancer. The chain joins TRBV5-1 to TRBJ2-6, with 9 positions matching TRBD2. The source material was CD4+ or CD8+ T cells sorted from blood, sampled in a trial of the OX40 agonist ivuxolimab. CDR3 sequence reads: CASRSPAGGLTF. CDR3 bases: TGCGCCAGCAGGTCGCCAGCGGGGGGCCTGACTTTC.